This T cell receptor (beta chain) originates from a study of blood T cell repertoires in COVID-19. For the study at large: Acute and convalescent COVID-19 specimens originated in the United States, Italy and Spain. T cells, B-cell-depleted T cells, or PBMCs provided the cDNA or gDNA that served as material.

Authors' processing steps: The assay estimated nucleated cells by amplifying reference gene primers. Sequencing was performed with immunoSEQ multiplex PCR; in TCRdb, only in-frame clones are kept and a portion is missing. The V and J calls and the clone size are those of that table, but D and trimming were determined from the DNA. The table has roughly 210,000 clones, about nine tenths seen once; the top ten hold approximately 1.8%. Trimming removed 0 bases at V and 7 bases at J, with 15 bases between. The CDR3 spans 15 residues. Germline assignment: CDR1 MNHEY and CDR2 SVGAGI. Source material: peripheral blood. This receptor was taken from a man between 65 and 85 years old with acute or convalescent COVID-19. The chain uses TRBV6-5 and TRBJ1-2; D perhaps matches TRBD1 (5 bases). The CDR3 loop reads CASSYSRQPWGGYTF. The CDR3 DNA reads TGTGCCAGCAGTTACTCGAGACAGCCGTGGGGTGGCTACACCTTC.